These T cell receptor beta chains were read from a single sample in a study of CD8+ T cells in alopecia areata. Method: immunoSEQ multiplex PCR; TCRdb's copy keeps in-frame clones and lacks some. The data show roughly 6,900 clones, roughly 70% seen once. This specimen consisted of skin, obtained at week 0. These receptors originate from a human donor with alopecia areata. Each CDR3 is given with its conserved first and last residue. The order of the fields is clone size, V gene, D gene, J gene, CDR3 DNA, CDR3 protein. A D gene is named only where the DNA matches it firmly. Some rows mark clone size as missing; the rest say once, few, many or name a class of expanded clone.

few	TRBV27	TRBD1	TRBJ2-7	TGTGCCAGCAGTTTATTCCCAGGGACAGCGAAGAACGAGCAGTACTTC	CASSLFPGTAKNEQYF
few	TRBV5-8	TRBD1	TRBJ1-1	TGTGCCAGCAGCTTGGCAGGGGGGAGGCGGAACACTGAAGCTTTCTTT	CASSLAGGRRNTEAFF
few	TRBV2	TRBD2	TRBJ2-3	TGTGCCAGCGGGAGGGCGGGAAGCACAGATACGCAGTATTTT	CASGRAGSTDTQYF
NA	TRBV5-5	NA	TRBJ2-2	TGTGCCAGCATCTTTTTCCAGACCGGGGAGCTGTTTTTT	CASIFFQTGELFF
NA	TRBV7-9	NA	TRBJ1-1	TGTGCCAGCAGCCCGGGACTGCGAACGAACACTGAAGCTTTCTTT	CASSPGLRTNTEAFF
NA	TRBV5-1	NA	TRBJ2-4	TGCGCCAGCAGCTTGGTAGATTACGGTAGCATTCAGTACTTC	CASSLVDYGSIQYF
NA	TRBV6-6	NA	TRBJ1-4	TGTGCCAGCAGTTATATTGACAGCGGTAATGAAAAACTGTTTTTT	CASSYIDSGNEKLFF
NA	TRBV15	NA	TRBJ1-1	TGTGCCACCAGCACCCAGGGACGGGACACTGAAGCTTTCTTT	CATSTQGRDTEAFF
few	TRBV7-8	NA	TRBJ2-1	TGTGCCAGCAGCCCAAGGTCACCGTGGGACAATAATGAGCAGTTCTTC	CASSPRSPWDNNEQFF
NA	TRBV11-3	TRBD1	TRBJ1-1	TGTGCCAGCAGCCCCACGGACAGGACGAACACTGAAGCTTTCTTT	CASSPTDRTNTEAFF
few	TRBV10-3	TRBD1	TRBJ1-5	TGTGCCATCAGTGGGGGACAGGGCGGCAATCAGCCCCAGCATTTT	CAISGGQGGNQPQHF